This T cell receptor beta chain was sequenced in a study of vaccination effects on CD4 cells after COVID-19 (dated by TCRdb to between 2020 and 2023). With regard to the full study: Across the study, the median time from the second dose to post-vaccine sampling was 72 days (range 14 to 241). SARS-CoV-2 spike-specific CD4+ TCR repertoires were compared before and after mRNA vaccination in COVID-19 convalescent patients and in infection-naive vaccine recipients. Altogether, 10 COVID-19 convalescent patients and a handful of SARS-CoV-2-naive healthy vaccine recipients made up the full study. The Oncomine TCR Beta short-read assay on an Illumina iSeq 100 was used to sequence cultures from other donors in the study. Study-wide conclusions, independent of this receptor: Among healthy vaccine recipients, nearly all vaccine-induced clones were SARS-CoV-2 mono-reactive, and just 1 of 255 was cross-reactive with common cold coronaviruses. At late post-vaccination timepoints, both infection-induced and vaccine-induced clones showed marked clonal contraction, consistent with waning T cell responses. Limitations of the study were the small number of convalescent patients and the absence of early post-infection timepoints.

The ViraFEST assay stimulated PBMC with viral peptide pools and then used TCR sequencing to identify antigen-specific CD4+ T cell clonotypes by expansion. After more than 9 days of culture, CD4+ T cells were isolated with the EasySep CD4+ T cell isolation kit. Participants received two doses of either the BNT162b2 or the mRNA-1273 mRNA SARS-CoV-2 vaccine. None of the healthy vaccine recipients had a prior SARS-CoV-2 infection, which was confirmed by nucleocapsid antibody tests that came back negative both before and after vaccination. Each well held around 1.9 million PBMC cultured in IMDM containing approximately 5% human AB serum, roughly 10 IU/ml IL-2 and gentamicin, along with approximately 10 ug/ml peptides. Half of the culture medium was replaced with fresh IL-2-containing medium on days 3 and 7. Each peptide stimulation condition was cultured in triplicate wells unless otherwise noted. Using Ficoll-Paque Plus gradient centrifugation, PBMC were separated from whole blood and then either used fresh or cryopreserved at -140C. The overlapping peptide pools covered the spike proteins of SARS-CoV-2 as well as those of the common cold coronaviruses HCoV-NL63, HCoV-OC43 and HCoV-229E. Genomic DNA was extracted from cultured CD4+ T cells with the QIAamp micro DNA kit.

The library came from the immunoSEQ multiplex PCR assay. DNA from the cultured, isolated CD4+ T cells was subjected to TCR beta CDR3 sequencing. Concerning the study's data processing: Non-productive TCR sequences were removed, reads were trimmed to the CDR3 region, and CDR3s of at least 7 amino acids were retained. The MANAFEST web app was used to pick out antigen-specific clonotypes by comparing their expansion in peptide wells with that in reference cultures. To be called positive, a clone needed expansion at FDR<0.05 compared with the reference and with all other wells, an odds ratio greater than 5, and a frequency greater than 0.1% in two replicate wells. Clonotypes significantly expanded in SARS-CoV-2 spike wells and in at least one common cold coronavirus spike condition were defined as cross-reactive. CDR3 similarity was assessed by Levenshtein distance using the stringdist R package, and unrooted trees were constructed with ape in R 3.6.1. Sourced from immuneACCESS, this table was stored by TCRdb with only in-frame sequences that have V and J called. A share of the clones is absent; for the studies checked, an unresolved V gene accounts for under half, and the remainder has no known explanation. V and J calls and clone size come straight from that table; D and trimming were deduced from the DNA. The sample table shows approximately 28,000 clones, and 60% to 80% are seen once. The ten top clones hold about 6% of the sample.

CDR1 is given as MNHEY and CDR2 as SMNVEV, both from the germline V gene (reference sequence). The CDR3 sequence holds 15 residues, the cysteine and phenylalanine included. Only the CDR3 DNA is retained, 45 bases long and in frame from the first base. A distance of 17 bases separates the germline ends of V and J, which lose 5 bases and 4 bases respectively. About this clone: Its recognized antigen is unknown. No much larger clonotype is one base removed from it; base qualities were not supplied.

The sequence derives from a human donor who received a COVID-19 vaccine. Some clones in this sample may be carry-over from other donors' samples. The sample in question was CD4+ T cells from PBMCs cultured with SARS-CoV-2 spike peptides, obtained after COVID-19 vaccination. What the cell subset or site label conveys for this sample: SARS-CoV-2 spike overlapping peptide pool stimulation. The rearranged chain carries TRBV27 and TRBJ1-1; the D region possibly corresponds to TRBD1 (6 bases align). The CDR3 reads as follows: CASSPYRDGGTEAFF. The DNA sequence follows: TGTGCCAGCAGTCCCTACAGGGATGGAGGCACTGAAGCTTTCTTT.